The sequence of this T cell receptor (beta chain) was determined in a study of PD-L1 blockade in urothelial cancer. As for the study in general: Analysis of blood occurred 3 weeks (second dose) and 6 weeks after treatment start.

Time point here: peripheral blood 6 weeks after treatment start. Patients suffered from locally advanced or metastatic urothelial carcinoma. In regard to this clone: What it binds is unknown.

The V gene's germline CDR1 is LNHDA and CDR2 SQIVND (reference sequence). The CDR3 extends over 14 amino acids. The J segment lost 3 bases and the V segment lost 6 bases, leaving 6 bases of the junction unmatched. Sequencing used immunoSEQ multiplex PCR; TCRdb keeps in-frame clones, though not all of them. The repertoire holds fewer than 90,000 clones, with under 95% as singletons. The study, taken as a whole, reports: Pretreatment TCR clonality in blood, when below the median, was predictive of better survival.

J is TRBJ2-7 and V is TRBV19; 9 bases map to TRBD1. The sequence came from an elderly woman with urothelial cancer. Here the sequenced sample was PBMCs, taken around atezolizumab (anti-PD-L1) treatment. CDR3 DNA: TGTGCCAGTAGACCGGGACAGGGACTCTACGAGCAGTACTTC. This translates into CASRPGQGLYEQYF. Looking up the rest from reference TRBV19 and TRBJ2-7 gives the full variable domain: DGGITQSPKYLFRKEGQNVTLSCEQNLNHDAMYWYRQDPGQGLRLIYYSQIVNDFQKGDIAEGYSVSREKKESFPLTVTSAQKNPTAFYLCASRPGQGLYEQYFGPGTRLTVT.